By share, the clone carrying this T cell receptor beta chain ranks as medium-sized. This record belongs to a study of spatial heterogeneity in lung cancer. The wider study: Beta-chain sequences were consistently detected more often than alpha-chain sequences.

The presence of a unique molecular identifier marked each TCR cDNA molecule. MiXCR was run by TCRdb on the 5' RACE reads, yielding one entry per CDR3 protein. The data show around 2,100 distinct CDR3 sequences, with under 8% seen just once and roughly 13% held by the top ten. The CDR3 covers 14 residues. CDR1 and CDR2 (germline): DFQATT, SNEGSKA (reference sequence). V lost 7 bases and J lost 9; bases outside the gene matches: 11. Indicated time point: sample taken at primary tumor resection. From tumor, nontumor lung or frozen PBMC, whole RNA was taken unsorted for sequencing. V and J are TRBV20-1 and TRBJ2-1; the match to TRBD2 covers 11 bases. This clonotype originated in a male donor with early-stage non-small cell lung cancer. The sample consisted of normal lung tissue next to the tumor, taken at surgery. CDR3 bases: TGCAGTGGCGACGTAGCGGGAGGGCCCGGTGAGCAGTTCTTC. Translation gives CSGDVAGGPGEQFF.